This TCR beta chain was obtained from a study of blood T cell repertoires in COVID-19. Study in general: PBMCs, B-cell-depleted T cells, or T cells were the source of the cDNA or gDNA that made up the material.

In the authors' methods: Using reference gene primer amplification, nucleated cell counts were estimated. The table came from immunoSEQ multiplex PCR; TCRdb's copy has only in-frame clones and leaves some out. V, J and clone size derive from that table, while D and trimming were established from the DNA sequence. This sample has roughly 330,000 clones, with 70% to 90% found just once. In terms of age and location, participants ranged from about 18 to 89 years and lived in about 25 US areas. Each recovered donor of Cohort 3 presented with two negative PCRs, clearance, or symptom resolution. The germline V gene encodes CDR1 SNHLY and CDR2 FYNNEI. The CDR3 extends over 13 amino acids. V was clipped by 3 bases and J by 6 bases, with 11 bases between them.

Sequenced sample: PBMCs or T cells enriched from blood (not recorded which). The sequence came from a woman under 40 who had recovered from COVID-19. The chain is built from TRBV2 and TRBJ1-2; the D gene is possibly TRBD1 (6 bases). CDR3 bases: TGTGCCAGCAGTGATCAGGGGCGCCATGGCTACACCTTC. It codes for CASSDQGRHGYTF.